These 30 T cell receptor beta chains came from one sample sequenced in a study of cytomegalovirus exposure and HLA in healthy donors. The table came from immunoSEQ multiplex PCR; TCRdb's copy has only in-frame clones and leaves some out. The sample contains over 200,000 clones, around 86% of which appear only once. The specimen sequenced was PBMCs. The receptors originated from a woman younger than 30 in good health and CMV-seropositive.

CDR3 in DNA: TGTGCCAGAAGCTTAGTAGGAGACACTGAAGCTTTCTTT. Its protein is CARSLVGDTEAFF. This chain links TRBV7-5 with TRBJ1-1. TRBV7-5 is assigned pseudogene status. The CDR3 is 13 amino acids.

This sequence joins TRBV19 and TRBJ2-1; 12 nucleotides align to TRBD2. The germline V gene has CDR1 LNHDA and CDR2 SQIVND (reference sequence). The CDR3 is 16 amino acids. Trimming removed 6 bases from V and 2 bases from J; junction bases left unmatched: 5. Here the CDR3 DNA reads TGTGCCAGTAGAAGACTAGCGGGAGTCACCTACAATGAGCAGTTCTTC. It is translated as CASRRLAGVTYNEQFF.

The chain links TRBV5-1 to TRBJ2-3, with 8 bases identical to TRBD2. The germline V gene encodes CDR1 SGHRS and CDR2 YFSETQ. The CDR3 is made up of 15 amino acids. V trimming: 4 bases; J trimming: 4 bases; junction bases outside the gene matches: 8. CDR3 nucleotide sequence: TGCGCCAGCAGCACCAGCGGGAGATGCGCAGATACGCAGTATTTT. As protein: CASSTSGRCADTQYF.

The V gene is TRBV5-1, the J gene TRBJ1-2; 9 bases map to TRBD1. After removal of 3 bases from V and 3 bases from J, the junction contained 12 bases not matched to a gene. The CDR3 is made up of 17 amino acids. Germline values: CDR1 SGHRS, CDR2 YFSETQ. CDR3 region: CASSSQGQGGSYYGYTF. The CDR3 DNA reads TGCGCCAGCAGCTCACAGGGACAGGGAGGGTCCTACTATGGCTACACCTTC.

The chain joins TRBV6-5 to TRBJ1-1; weak D call: TRBD1 (6 bases). The CDR3 is made up of 12 amino acids. With 10 bases removed from V and 7 bases from J, the gap between germline ends came to 16 bases. The germline gives CDR1 MNHEY, CDR2 SVGAGI. The CDR3 sequence is CATSQGQDEAFF. CDR3 nucleotide sequence: TGTGCCACCTCACAGGGCCAGGATGAAGCTTTCTTT.

V and J are TRBV7-8 and TRBJ2-5, with D uncertain. The germline V gene encodes CDR1 SGHVS and CDR2 FQNEAQ. V was clipped by 1 base and J by 2 bases, with 5 bases between them. The CDR3 totals 13 residues. This chain's CDR3 is CASSLGEQETQYF. The CDR3 DNA reads TGTGCCAGCAGCTTAGGAGAGCAAGAGACCCAGTACTTC.

This chain connects TRBV4-1 to TRBJ2-7, with TRBD1 identical over 9 bases. The CDR3 has 15 amino acids. The trim removed 2 bases at V and 3 bases at J, leaving 5 bases unmatched. Per germline, CDR1 MGHRA and CDR2 YSYEKL. The DNA for the CDR3 is TGCGCCAGCAGCCAACTCCCGGGACAGGGCTACGAGCAGTACTTC. Its protein product is CASSQLPGQGYEQYF.

V is TRBV5-1 and J is TRBJ2-7; 7 bases line up with TRBD1. After removal of 5 bases from V and 3 bases from J, the junction contained 5 bases not matched to a gene. Germline CDR1 reads SGHRS; CDR2 reads YFSETQ. The CDR3 sequence is 13 residues long. CDR3 loop: CASRTGTDYEQYF. The CDR3, as DNA: TGCGCCAGCAGGACCGGGACAGACTACGAGCAGTACTTC.

This clone was detected only once. The chain couples TRBV6-5 to TRBJ2-3, with 11 positions matching TRBD1. CDR1 is MNHEY, CDR2 SVGAGI, per germline. V was clipped by 4 bases and J by 5 bases; unmatched bases: 5. This CDR3 contains 15 residues. CDR3: CASSSGTGGQDTQYF. CDR3 nucleotides: TGTGCCAGCAGTTCCGGGACAGGGGGTCAAGATACGCAGTATTTT.

The CDR3: CASTPHSGDPGNTIYF. CDR3 coding DNA: TGTGCCAGCACCCCTCACTCCGGGGATCCTGGAAACACCATATATTTT. This chain connects TRBV28 to TRBJ1-3; D is unresolved. Germline values: CDR1 MDHEN, CDR2 SYDVKM. The CDR3 spans 16 residues. The V and J ends lost 7 bases and 2 bases respectively, with 18 bases between them.

This clone was seen a few times. The chain uses TRBV11-2 and TRBJ1-5; D gene unclear. V was cut by 0 bases and J by 7 bases, with 7 bases left in between. Germline V gene sequence: CDR1 SGHAT, CDR2 FQNNGV. The CDR3 extends over 13 amino acids. CDR3 region: CASSLDEVQPQHF. Here the CDR3 DNA reads TGTGCCAGCAGCTTAGACGAGGTCCAGCCCCAGCATTTT.

V gene TRBV2 combines with J gene TRBJ2-1; D unclear. The germline V gene has CDR1 SNHLY and CDR2 FYNNEI. The V end lost 2 bases, the J end lost 5 bases, and 16 bases lay between the germline ends. The length of the CDR3 is 16 residues. The CDR3 bases are TGTGCCAGCAGTGAATTTCAGCCAACCCTAGACAATGAGCAGTTCTTC. This encodes CASSEFQPTLDNEQFF.

The rearrangement joins TRBV25-1 to TRBJ2-1, with a possible D match to TRBD2 (6 bases). The length of the CDR3 is 17 residues. The V end was cut by 1 base, the J end by 0 bases, with 13 bases between. CDR1 and CDR2 from the germline V gene are MGHDK and SYGVNS. The CDR3 nucleotides read TGTGCCAGCAGTGAATCTGGGGCTAGCGACTCCTACAATGAGCAGTTCTTC. Its translation is CASSESGASDSYNEQFF.

The gene calls are TRBV6-4 and TRBJ2-1; 8 bases agree with TRBD1. CDR3 length: 15 residues. With V trimmed by 6 bases and J by 1 base, 5 bases remained unmatched. Germline V gene data show CDR1 as MRHNA and CDR2 as SNTAGT. This CDR3 is CASSATGASYNEQFF. The CDR3 DNA is TGTGCCAGCAGCGCGACAGGGGCGTCCTACAATGAGCAGTTCTTC.

CDR3 in amino acids: CASSPGPTYEQYF. The CDR3 DNA reads TGTGCCAGCTCACCAGGGCCCACCTACGAGCAGTACTTC. This sequence joins TRBV18 and TRBJ2-7, with D unresolved. From germline, CDR1 is KGHSH and CDR2 LQKENI. Trimming pared 2 bases from V and 2 bases from J, leaving 7 bases between. This CDR3 contains 13 residues.

CDR3: CASTPDRWDTEAFF. The CDR3 coding sequence is TGTGCCAGCACCCCGGACAGATGGGACACTGAAGCTTTCTTT. The chain is built from TRBV7-9 and TRBJ1-1; a weak D match, TRBD1 (6 bases). Trimming removed 7 bases from V and 3 bases from J, with 15 bases in between. Germline CDR1 is SEHNR and CDR2 is FQNEAQ (reference sequence). The CDR3 sequence is 14 residues long.

This chain links TRBV5-4 with TRBJ1-1, with D perhaps matching TRBD1 (6 bases). V lost 4 bases and J lost 1, with 8 bases in between. Germline CDR1 reads SGHNT; CDR2 reads YYREEE (reference sequence). This CDR3 comprises 13 residues. CDR3 protein: CASSRGQNTEAFF. For the CDR3, the DNA is TGTGCCAGCAGCCGGGGACAGAACACTGAAGCTTTCTTT.

In DNA form, the CDR3 reads TGCGCCAGCAGCTTGGGACCGACAGGGGGGGTCTACGAGCAGTACTTC. Protein sequence: CASSLGPTGGVYEQYF. The rearrangement links TRBV5-1 to TRBJ2-7; 9 bases map to TRBD1. CDR1 is SGHRS and CDR2 is YFSETQ in the germline V gene. CDR3 length: 16 amino acids. The junction had 7 bases not matched to a gene; V was cut back by 0 bases and J by 3 bases. The full variable domain, completed using reference TRBV5-1 and TRBJ2-7, is KAGVTQTPRYLIKTRGQQVTLSCSPISGHRSVSWYQQTPGQGLQFLFEYFSETQRNKGNFPGRFSGRQFSNSRSEMNVSTLELGDSALYLCASSLGPTGGVYEQYFGPGTRLTVT.

This rearrangement joins TRBV29-1 to TRBJ2-3; D is undetermined. Trimming took off 1 base at V and 7 bases at J, with 18 bases between the two ends. Germline V gene lookup returns CDR1 SQVTM and CDR2 ANQGSEA. This CDR3 contains 15 residues. The CDR3: CSVEVPVSLQYTQYF. The CDR3 DNA sequence: TGCAGCGTTGAAGTCCCAGTTAGCCTTCAATATACGCAGTATTTT.

The V call is TRBV10-3, the J call TRBJ2-5, with D hard to call. The CDR3 loop spans 11 amino acids. With 4 bases removed from V and 4 bases from J, the gap between germline ends came to 4 bases. Germline V CDR1 and CDR2: ENHRY, SYGVKD. DNA for the CDR3: TGTGCCATCAGTGTCGGAGAGACCCAGTACTTC. Protein product: CAISVGETQYF.

The CDR3 here is CASSPARTGGMNTEAFF. CDR3 nucleotides: TGCGCCAGCAGCCCAGCACGGACAGGGGGGATGAACACTGAAGCTTTCTTT. The chain uses TRBV5-1 and TRBJ1-1; 10 nucleotides align to TRBD1. This CDR3 region has 17 residues. Germline loops: CDR1 SGHRS, CDR2 YFSETQ. With 4 bases clipped from V and 0 bases from J, the junction kept 9 bases outside the gene matches.

The chain links TRBV5-4 to TRBJ2-2; TRBD2 is a possible D gene (5 bases). Germline CDR1 SGHNT, CDR2 YYREEE (reference sequence). The CDR3 runs to 17 residues. The V end lost 4 bases, the J end lost 4 bases, and 20 bases lay between the germline ends. The CDR3 sequence: CASSLLTQLAGTGELFF. DNA of the CDR3: TGTGCCAGCAGCCTCTTAACCCAGCTGGCGGGCACCGGGGAGCTGTTTTTT.

The CDR3 DNA reads as TGCGCCAGCAGCAGAGGGGACAGGGGCTACGAGCAGTACTTC. Protein product: CASSRGDRGYEQYF. The chain carries TRBV5-1 and TRBJ2-7, with 10 bases that match TRBD1. Germline V gene data show CDR1 as SGHRS and CDR2 as YFSETQ. The CDR3 sequence is 14 residues long. V was pared by 4 bases and J by 3 bases, with 4 bases of the junction left unmatched.

The CDR3 here is CSVEDLSQVLGADTQYF. The CDR3, as DNA: TGCAGCGTTGAAGATCTGAGTCAGGTTCTGGGCGCAGATACGCAGTATTTT. The J gene is TRBJ2-3, the V gene TRBV29-1; no firm D call. Trimming removed 0 bases from V and 4 bases from J, with 20 bases in between. Germline V gene sequence: CDR1 SQVTM, CDR2 ANQGSEA. This CDR3 region has 17 residues.

This clone showed up just once. V is TRBV5-4 and J is TRBJ2-3; possibly TRBD2 for D (6 bases). This CDR3 is built from 15 residues. With 2 bases removed from V and 1 base from J, the gap between germline ends came to 11 bases. Germline loops: CDR1 SGHNT, CDR2 YYREEE (reference sequence). The CDR3 DNA follows: TGTGCCAGCAGCTTTCGGGGGACGGGCACAGATACGCAGTATTTT. Translation gives CASSFRGTGTDTQYF.

The J gene is TRBJ2-7, the V gene TRBV6-6; tentatively, D is TRBD1 (6 bases). The CDR3 covers 14 residues. V was shortened by 6 bases and J by 7 bases, with 19 bases between the two germline ends. Germline lookup yields CDR1 MNHNY and CDR2 SVGAGI (reference sequence). DNA for the CDR3: TGTGCCAGCAGCCACCGTACAGGGCCGTTGGAGCAGTACTTC. Amino acids: CASSHRTGPLEQYF.

The V and J genes are TRBV7-6 and TRBJ2-2; 9 bases agree with TRBD1. V lost 5 bases, J lost 4 bases, and 2 bases stayed unmatched. The germline V gene has CDR1 SGHVS and CDR2 FNYEAQ. The CDR3 runs 14 residues. CDR3 DNA sequence: TGTGCCAGCAGCCCGACAGGGGGCACCGGGGAGCTGTTTTTT. This gives the protein CASSPTGGTGELFF.

CDR3 region: CASSSWTGGHYGYTF. The CDR3 coding sequence is TGTGCCAGTAGTTCATGGACAGGGGGACACTATGGCTACACCTTC. The chain uses TRBV19 and TRBJ1-2; TRBD1 aligns across 10 bases. There are 15 residues in the CDR3. Germline lookup yields CDR1 LNHDA and CDR2 SQIVND (reference sequence). V dropped 5 bases and J dropped 3; count of bases not matched to a gene: 6.

This clone came up a few times. J is TRBJ1-1 and V is TRBV30, with D possibly being TRBD1 (5 bases). The CDR3 totals 13 residues. The ends were cut back, 3 bases at V and 4 bases at J, with 12 bases in the middle. The germline gives CDR1 GTSNPN, CDR2 SVGIG (reference sequence). The CDR3 loop reads CAWRLGGPTEAFF. CDR3 in DNA: TGTGCCTGGAGACTGGGGGGACCCACTGAAGCTTTCTTT.

This chain connects TRBV2 to TRBJ2-5; 7 nucleotides line up with TRBD2. Germline CDR1 and CDR2: SNHLY and FYNNEI. The CDR3 totals 16 residues. Trimming at V came to 6 bases and at J to 1 base, leaving 11 bases not matched to a gene. CDR3 sequence reads: CASRGRAMGGQETQYF. DNA of the CDR3: TGTGCCAGCAGGGGGAGGGCTATGGGGGGCCAAGAGACCCAGTACTTC.